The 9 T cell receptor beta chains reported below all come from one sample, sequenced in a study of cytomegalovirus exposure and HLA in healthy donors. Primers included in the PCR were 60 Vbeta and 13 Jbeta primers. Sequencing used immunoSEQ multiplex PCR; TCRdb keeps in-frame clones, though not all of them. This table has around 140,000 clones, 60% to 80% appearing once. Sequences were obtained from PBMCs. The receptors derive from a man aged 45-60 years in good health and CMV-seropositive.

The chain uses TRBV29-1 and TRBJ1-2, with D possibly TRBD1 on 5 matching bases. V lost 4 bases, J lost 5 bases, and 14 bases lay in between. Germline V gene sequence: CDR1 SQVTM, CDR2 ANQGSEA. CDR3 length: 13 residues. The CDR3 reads CSVVGQGSYGYTF. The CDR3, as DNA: TGCAGCGTTGTTGGGCAGGGAAGTTATGGCTACACCTTC.

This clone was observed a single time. The CDR3 spells CASSPGGLAGETQYF. CDR3 DNA: TGTGCCAGCAGCCCCGGGGGACTAGCGGGAGAGACCCAGTACTTC. The V and J genes are TRBV5-8 and TRBJ2-5; 12 bases match TRBD2. J lost 4 bases, V lost 4 bases, and 5 bases had no gene match. CDR3 length equals 15 residues. Per germline, CDR1 SGHTS and CDR2 YDEGEE.

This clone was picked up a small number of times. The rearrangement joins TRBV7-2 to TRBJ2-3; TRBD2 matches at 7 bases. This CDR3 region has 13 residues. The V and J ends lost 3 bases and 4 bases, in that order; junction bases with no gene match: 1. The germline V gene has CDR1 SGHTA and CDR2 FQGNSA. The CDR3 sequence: CASSFGRADTQYF. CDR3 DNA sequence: TGTGCCAGCAGCTTTGGGAGGGCAGATACGCAGTATTTT. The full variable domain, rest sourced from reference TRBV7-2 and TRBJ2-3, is GAGVSQSPSNKVTEKGKDVELRCDPISGHTALYWYRQSLGQGLEFLIYFQGNSAPDKSGLPSDRFSAERTGGSVSTLTIQRTQQEDSAVYLCASSFGRADTQYFGPGTRLTVL.

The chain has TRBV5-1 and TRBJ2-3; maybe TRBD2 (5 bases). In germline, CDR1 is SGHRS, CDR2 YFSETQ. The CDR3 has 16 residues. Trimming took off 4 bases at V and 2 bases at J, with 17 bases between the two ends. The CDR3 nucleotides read TGCGCCAGCAGCGAGGGAGTAAGCCCCACCACAGATACGCAGTATTTT. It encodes CASSEGVSPTTDTQYF.

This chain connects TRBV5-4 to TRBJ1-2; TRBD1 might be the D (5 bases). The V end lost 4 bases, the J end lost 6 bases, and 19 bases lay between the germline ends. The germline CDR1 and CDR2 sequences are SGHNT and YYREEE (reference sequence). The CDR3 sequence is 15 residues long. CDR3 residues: CASSIPGGVGDGYTF. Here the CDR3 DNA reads TGTGCCAGCAGCATCCCCGGGGGAGTAGGCGATGGCTACACCTTC.

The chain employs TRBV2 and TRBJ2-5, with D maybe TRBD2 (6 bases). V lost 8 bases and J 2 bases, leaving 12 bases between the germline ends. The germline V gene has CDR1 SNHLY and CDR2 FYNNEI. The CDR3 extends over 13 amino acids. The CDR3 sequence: CASGRDLQETQYF. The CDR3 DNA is TGTGCCAGCGGACGGGACTTGCAAGAGACCCAGTACTTC.

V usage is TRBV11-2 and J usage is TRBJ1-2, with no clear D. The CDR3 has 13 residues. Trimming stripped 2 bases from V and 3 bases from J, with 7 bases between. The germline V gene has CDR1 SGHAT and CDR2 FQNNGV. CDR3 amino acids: CASSLTEYYGYTF. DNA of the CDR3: TGTGCCAGCAGCTTAACAGAGTACTATGGCTACACCTTC.

The CDR3 region has the DNA TGTGCCAGCAGTTACTCGAAAGGGGGCAGTTACGAGCAGTACTTC. Encoded protein: CASSYSKGGSYEQYF. The J gene is TRBJ2-7, the V gene TRBV6-5; 7 bases map to TRBD1. CDR3 length equals 15 residues. Germline V gives CDR1 MNHEY, CDR2 SVGAGI. Losses at the gene ends were 0 bases for V and 4 bases for J; bases not matched to a gene: 6.

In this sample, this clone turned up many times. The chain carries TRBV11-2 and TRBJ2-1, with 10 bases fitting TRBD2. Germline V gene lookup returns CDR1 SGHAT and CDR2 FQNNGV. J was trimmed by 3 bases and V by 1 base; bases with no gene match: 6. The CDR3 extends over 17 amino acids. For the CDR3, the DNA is TGTGCCAGCAGCTTAGGGCGGACTAGCGGTTTCTACAATGAGCAGTTCTTC. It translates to CASSLGRTSGFYNEQFF.